These 17 T cell receptor beta chains were all obtained from the same sample, sequenced in a study of OX40 agonist ivuxolimab in advanced cancers. Libraries were prepared by immunoSEQ multiplex PCR; TCRdb keeps only in-frame clonotypes and omits some of them. The sample holds about 38,000 clones, 80% to 90% seen once. Sequenced here: CD4+ or CD8+ T cells sorted from blood, sampled in a trial of the OX40 agonist ivuxolimab. The receptors come from an adult with an advanced solid tumor such as melanoma, head and neck, liver or kidney cancer.

The rearrangement links TRBV6-5 to TRBJ1-2; D is perhaps TRBD1 (5 bases). The CDR3 runs to 15 residues. V was trimmed by 0 bases and J by 0 bases, leaving 8 bases between them. Per germline, CDR1 MNHEY and CDR2 SVGAGI. CDR3 loop: CASSYSPTANYGYTF. DNA for the CDR3: TGTGCCAGCAGTTACTCGCCGACAGCTAACTATGGCTACACCTTC.

The chain couples TRBV10-3 to TRBJ2-5; D perhaps matches TRBD2 (6 bases). Matching the DNA end better, TRBJ2-7 makes the J call doubtful. The CDR3 sequence is 13 residues long. CDR1 and CDR2 from the germline V gene are ENHRY and SYGVKD. The CDR3 DNA follows: TGTGCCATCAGTGAGTCGGGACTCTACGAGCAGTACTTC. Encoded protein: CAISESGLYEQYF.

This sequence joins TRBV4-1 and TRBJ2-3, with no clear D. Germline CDR1 and CDR2: MGHRA and YSYEKL. This CDR3 contains 12 residues. V was trimmed by 4 bases and J by 3 bases, leaving 5 bases between them. CDR3 nucleotides: TGCGCCAGCAGCCTAGGGACAGATACGCAGTATTTT. Residues: CASSLGTDTQYF.

V usage is TRBV11-2 and J usage is TRBJ2-1; 11 bases align to TRBD2. The CDR3 has 19 amino acids. Germline V lookup: CDR1 SGHAT, CDR2 FQNNGV. V was pared by 4 bases and J by 0 bases, with 11 bases of the junction left unmatched. The DNA for the CDR3 is TGTGCCAGCAGCTCCAGGGGACTAGCGGACTTAATCTCCTACAATGAGCAGTTCTTC. It encodes CASSSRGLADLISYNEQFF.

This clone appeared a single time. V gene TRBV5-1 combines with J gene TRBJ2-1; D is perhaps TRBD2 (6 bases). Germline assignment: CDR1 SGHRS and CDR2 YFSETQ. The CDR3 consists of 15 residues. V gave up 2 bases and J gave up 0 bases, with 9 bases separating them. The CDR3 here is CASSFAGSSYNEQFF. CDR3 nucleotides: TGCGCCAGCAGCTTCGCGGGAAGCTCCTACAATGAGCAGTTCTTC.

The chain carries TRBV10-3 and TRBJ2-7; TRBD2 is a possible D gene (5 bases). V gave up 2 bases and J gave up 4 bases, with 6 bases separating them. CDR1 is ENHRY and CDR2 is SYGVKD in the germline V gene. CDR3 size: 12 residues. In nucleotides, the CDR3 is TGTGCCATCAGTGAGGGGAGTTACGAGCAGTACTTC. Residues: CAISEGSYEQYF.

The genes are TRBV5-4 and TRBJ2-3; TRBD2 matches 11 bases. The CDR3 is made up of 15 amino acids. Germline V CDR1 and CDR2: SGHNT, YYREEE (reference sequence). Losses at the gene ends were 2 bases for V and 3 bases for J; bases not matched to a gene: 2. The CDR3 here is CASSFSGGVTDTQYF. As DNA, the CDR3 is TGTGCCAGCAGCTTTAGCGGGGGGGTGACAGATACGCAGTATTTT.

The count of this clone is one. The gene calls are TRBV5-5 and TRBJ2-5; 8 bases line up with TRBD1. This CDR3 is built from 15 residues. J lost 3 bases, V lost 1 base, and 5 bases had no gene match. Germline V gene lookup returns CDR1 SGHKS and CDR2 YYEKEE (reference sequence). The CDR3 DNA sequence: TGTGCCAGCAGCTTGTGGGAACAGGGGGAAGAGACCCAGTACTTC. Translating it yields CASSLWEQGEETQYF.

The V gene is TRBV7-9, the J gene TRBJ2-7; D call uncertain. V dropped 3 bases and J dropped 3 bases, with 12 bases sitting between them. Germline CDR1 and CDR2: SEHNR and FQNEAQ (reference sequence). The CDR3 is made up of 14 amino acids. The CDR3 DNA reads TGTGCCAGCAGCTTCGGTTGGAGTAGCTACGAGCAGTACTTC. Its protein product is CASSFGWSSYEQYF.

The chain is built from TRBV5-1 and TRBJ2-3, with D tentatively TRBD2 (5 bases). V lost 3 bases and J 6 bases, leaving 14 bases between the germline ends. CDR3 length equals 14 residues. Germline V CDR1 and CDR2: SGHRS, YFSETQ. CDR3 in amino acids: CASSWGEGRDTQYF. Here the CDR3 DNA reads TGCGCCAGCAGCTGGGGAGAAGGTCGTGATACGCAGTATTTT.

The rearrangement uses TRBV25-1 and TRBJ1-1, with D perhaps TRBD1 (6 bases). Trimming took off 5 bases at V and 5 bases at J, with 12 bases between the two ends. In germline, CDR1 is MGHDK, CDR2 SYGVNS. The CDR3 is 13 residues long. The CDR3 sequence: CASSLTGRTEAFF. The CDR3 DNA is TGTGCCAGCAGTCTAACAGGGAGAACTGAAGCTTTCTTT.

J is TRBJ2-7 and V is TRBV13; D might be TRBD1 (6 bases). The germline V and J ends were trimmed by 4 bases and 0 bases, with 7 bases remaining between them. Per the germline V gene, CDR1 is PRHDT and CDR2 is FYEKMQ (reference sequence). This CDR3 region has 13 residues. CDR3 sequence (DNA): TGTGCCAGCAGCTCGGACAGCTCCTACGAGCAGTACTTC. It specifies CASSSDSSYEQYF.

The V gene is TRBV27, the J gene TRBJ2-5; the D gene is possibly TRBD2 (6 bases). Germline V CDR1 and CDR2: MNHEY, SMNVEV (reference sequence). Trimming stripped 6 bases from V and 5 bases from J, with 16 bases between. The CDR3 is 14 amino acids. CDR3 in amino acids: CASRGGTDWETQYF. Here the CDR3 DNA reads TGTGCCAGCAGGGGCGGGACGGATTGGGAGACCCAGTACTTC.

V gene TRBV4-3 combines with J gene TRBJ2-7; the match to TRBD1 covers 9 bases. The CDR3 sequence is 17 residues long. With 1 base clipped from V and 3 bases from J, the junction kept 10 bases outside the gene matches. The germline V gene has CDR1 LGHNA and CDR2 YSLEER. Written as DNA, the CDR3 is TGCGCCAGCAGCCAAGTGGCCACCGGGACAGGGTTCTACGAGCAGTACTTC. Protein: CASSQVATGTGFYEQYF.

The V call is TRBV4-1, the J call TRBJ2-1, with TRBD1 identical over 10 bases. The V and J ends lost 4 bases and 7 bases, in that order; junction bases with no gene match: 10. Per the germline V gene, CDR1 is MGHRA and CDR2 is YSYEKL. The CDR3 runs to 16 residues. The CDR3 DNA reads as TGCGCCAGCAGCCGGCCGGGGACAGGGGCTTTGAATGAGCAGTTCTTC. Its translation is CASSRPGTGALNEQFF.

CDR3 DNA sequence: TGTGCCAGCAGTCCCTGGGGACAGCAAGAGACCCAGTACTTC. Its protein is CASSPWGQQETQYF. The rearrangement joins TRBV7-6 to TRBJ2-5; TRBD1 agrees at 7 bases. Trimming took 6 bases from V and 2 from J; bases not matched to a gene: 6. From germline, CDR1 is SGHVS and CDR2 FNYEAQ. This CDR3 region has 14 residues.

The chain is built from TRBV6-6 and TRBJ2-5; D is ambiguous. The J call may be faulty, since TRBJ2-7 better matches the DNA end. The CDR3 is 12 residues long. Germline V gene data show CDR1 as MNHNY and CDR2 as SVGAGI (reference sequence). For the CDR3, the DNA is TGTGCCAGCAGCTCGCACAGCTACGAGCAGTACTTC. Residues: CASSSHSYEQYF.